The entry below gives a single T cell receptor beta chain sequence along with its context. What it binds is unknown. CDR3-region Arm-PCR and iRepertoire HTBI primers produced the TCR beta libraries. TCRdb analysed the multiplex PCR reads with MiXCR anew, one entry per CDR3 protein. Of hundreds of thousands of distinct CDR3 sequences listed, about 14% are singletons. These data belong to a study of regulatory T cells in long-lasting Graves disease. Time point given: newly diagnosed GD, antithyroid drugs for less than 3 months. PBMC RNA was the source of the TCR library. Study-wide results and caveats: A greater number of public clonotypes (approximately 2,700) was shared by persistent patients than by new patients (about 880). Persistent disease was associated with favored TRBV28 usage and with favored use of TRBJ1-2 and TRBJ2-5.

V was clipped by 5 bases and J by 3 bases, with 13 bases between them. This CDR3 has 15 residues. CDR1 and CDR2 from the germline V gene are MNHEY and SVGEGT. These data were also reused for a study on T cells in Graves' hyperthyroidism and ophthalmopathy. That study reports: Most expanded thyroid clonotypes above 0.001 also appeared in blood.

Here the sequenced sample was peripheral blood mononuclear cells (PBMCs), taken at new diagnosis, from a patient treated with antithyroid drugs. The TCR originated in a man aged 25-45 years with Graves disease. The V call is TRBV6-2 or TRBV6-3, the J call TRBJ1-4; D is uncertain. The CDR3 DNA reads as TGTGCCAGCAGTCGCATTCGGGCTGCTAATGAAAAACTGTTTTTT. This codes for CASSRIRAANEKLFF.